Listed below are T cell receptor beta chains from one sample, sequenced in a study of T-cell memory formation after mild COVID-19. In TCRdb, the 5' RACE reads were re-called with MiXCR into one record per CDR3 protein. This sample carries approximately 350,000 distinct CDR3 sequences, 25% to 30% of them seen once, and the ten largest clones take approximately 12%. Sequenced input: PBMCs or a T cell subset sorted from them (not recorded which). Receptor source: an adult woman who had mild COVID-19 (a few samples of this study predate the infection). Cell type and time point are not known. Both conserved end residues are part of each CDR3. The D gene is left open where the match is weak. Clone sizes are given selectively: once, few, many, or a class where the clone is expanded.

abundance	v_gene	j_gene	d_gene	CDR3nt	CDR3aa
-	TRBV18	TRBJ2-7	-	TGTGCCAGCTCAGCCCGGGACGCCCCAATCTACGAGCAGTACTTC	CASSARDAPIYEQYF
-	TRBV4-2	TRBJ2-1	-	TGTGCCAGCAGCCAAGAAAAAGGCCTAGCTACATGGGAGCAGTTCTTC	CASSQEKGLATWEQFF
many	TRBV7-2	TRBJ2-5	TRBD2	TGTGCCAGCAGCTTTATCCGGACTAGCGGGACGGAGACCCAGTACTTC	CASSFIRTSGTETQYF
-	TRBV5-1	TRBJ1-3	-	TGCGCCAGCAGCGGGGACGGCGCCTCTGGAAACACCATATATTTT	CASSGDGASGNTIYF
-	TRBV6-1	TRBJ2-2	-	TGTGCCACCACCTGGGGATCGCAGACCGGGGAGCTGTTTTTT	CATTWGSQTGELFF
-	TRBV20-1	TRBJ2-3	-	TGCAGTGCGCAGTGGAGGGCCAAGGGAGATACGCAGTATTTT	CSAQWRAKGDTQYF
-	TRBV20-1	TRBJ1-1	-	TGCAGTGCTAGTCCCGACGGGGAGAACACTGAAGCTTTCTTT	CSASPDGENTEAFF
few	TRBV4-1	TRBJ2-2	TRBD1	TGCGCCAGCAGCCTTATGGACAGGGCGGTAGGGACCGGGGAGCTGTTTTTT	CASSLMDRAVGTGELFF
-	TRBV2	TRBJ2-7	TRBD2	TGTGCCAGCAGTGAAAGGACTAGCGGCGGCTACGAGCAGTACTTC	CASSERTSGGYEQYF
-	TRBV20-1	TRBJ1-1	-	TGCAGTGCTAGAGATGCAGGTTTAATGAACACTGAAGCTTTCTTT	CSARDAGLMNTEAFF
few	TRBV5-5	TRBJ2-2	TRBD2	TGTGCCAGCAGCTTGGTTATTAGCGGGTTGAACACCGGGGAGCTGTTTTTT	CASSLVISGLNTGELFF
few	TRBV5-8	TRBJ2-7	-	TGTGCCAGCAGCTTGGCAGCGGGTGGTGACGAGCAGTACTTC	CASSLAAGGDEQYF
few	TRBV12-3/TRBV12-4	TRBJ2-1	-	TGTGCCAGCAGTCCCTCGGGGTACGAAGGGGATGAGCAGTTCTTC	CASSPSGYEGDEQFF
few	TRBV12-3/TRBV12-4	TRBJ1-1	-	TGTGCCAGCAGACCCCCCTACTTGAACACTGAAGCTTTCTTT	CASRPPYLNTEAFF
-	TRBV4-2	TRBJ2-3	TRBD1	TGTGCCAGCAGCCATCCAGGGGGCTTGGGGACAGATACGCAGTATTTT	CASSHPGGLGTDTQYF
few	TRBV2	TRBJ2-7	TRBD2	TGTGCCAGCAGTGAGTTCCGGGGTCTAGCGGGAGGACATTACGAGCAGTACTTC	CASSEFRGLAGGHYEQYF
-	TRBV24-1	TRBJ2-7	-	TGTGCCACCAGTGGATCAACCTACGAGCAGTACTTC	CATSGSTYEQYF
once	TRBV19	TRBJ1-2	-	TGTGCCAGTAGTATTCGCGGGGCTAACTATGGCTACACCTTC	CASSIRGANYGYTF
-	TRBV24-1	TRBJ2-5	TRBD2	TGTGCCACCAGTGATCGGGCCGACCGGGGGGGCCCTGAGACCCAGTACTTC	CATSDRADRGGPETQYF
few	TRBV25-1	TRBJ2-3	TRBD2	TGTGCCAGCAGTGAATCCAGGACTAGCGGGAGCACAGATACGCAGTATTTT	CASSESRTSGSTDTQYF
few	TRBV12-3/TRBV12-4	TRBJ2-6	-	TGTGCCAGCAGAATTTCTGGGGCCAACGTCCTGACTTTC	CASRISGANVLTF
few	TRBV7-6	TRBJ2-3	-	TGTGCCAGCAGCTTAGTGTGGGGGGTAGTTGGTGGAGATACGCAGTATTTT	CASSLVWGVVGGDTQYF
few	TRBV2	TRBJ2-1	-	TGTGCCGTACTATACCGGGCCAAGGGCTACAATGAGCAGTTCTTC	CAVLYRAKGYNEQFF
-	TRBV29-1	TRBJ2-1	-	TGCAGCGTCAACACACCAAATGAGCAGTTCTTC	CSVNTPNEQFF
few	TRBV11-2	TRBJ2-7	TRBD2	TGTGCCAGCAGCTTAGCGGCGGGACTAGCGACCTACGAGCAGTACTTC	CASSLAAGLATYEQYF
-	TRBV10-3	TRBJ2-7	-	TGTGCCATCAGTGAGTCGGTGCGGTCGTACGAGCAGTACTTC	CAISESVRSYEQYF
-	TRBV6-1	TRBJ1-5	-	TGTGCCAGCAGTGAGCTGTGGGGCAATCAGCCCCAGCATTTT	CASSELWGNQPQHF
-	TRBV2	TRBJ2-4	-	TGTGCCAGTACCCCGACCGGGACAAAAAACATTCAGTACTTC	CASTPTGTKNIQYF
-	TRBV5-1	TRBJ2-4	-	TGCGCCAGCTCCTCTATCACCCCCGAGGGAGACATTCAGTACTTC	CASSSITPEGDIQYF
few	TRBV6-5	TRBJ2-7	TRBD1	TGTGCCAGCAGTTACACCTCCGGACAGGTTTGGTCCTTC	CASSYTSGQVWSF
-	TRBV7-6	TRBJ2-5	-	TGTGCCAGCAGCACCGCAACTTCAGACCAGTACTTC	CASSTATSDQYF
few	TRBV13	TRBJ1-1	-	TGTGCCAGCAGCTTACTCACGGGAATCCCGAACACTGAAGCTTTCTTT	CASSLLTGIPNTEAFF
-	TRBV27	TRBJ2-1	TRBD2	TGTGCCAGCAGTCCCCACGCGGGACTAGCGGGCAATGAGCAGTTCTTC	CASSPHAGLAGNEQFF
few	TRBV7-2	TRBJ2-7	-	TGTGCCAGCAGCTTAAAAGTCACCTACGAGCAGTACTTC	CASSLKVTYEQYF
-	TRBV20-1	TRBJ2-5	TRBD2	TGCAGTGCTATCGGCTCTTTAGCGGGGGCGGAGACCCAGTACTTC	CSAIGSLAGAETQYF